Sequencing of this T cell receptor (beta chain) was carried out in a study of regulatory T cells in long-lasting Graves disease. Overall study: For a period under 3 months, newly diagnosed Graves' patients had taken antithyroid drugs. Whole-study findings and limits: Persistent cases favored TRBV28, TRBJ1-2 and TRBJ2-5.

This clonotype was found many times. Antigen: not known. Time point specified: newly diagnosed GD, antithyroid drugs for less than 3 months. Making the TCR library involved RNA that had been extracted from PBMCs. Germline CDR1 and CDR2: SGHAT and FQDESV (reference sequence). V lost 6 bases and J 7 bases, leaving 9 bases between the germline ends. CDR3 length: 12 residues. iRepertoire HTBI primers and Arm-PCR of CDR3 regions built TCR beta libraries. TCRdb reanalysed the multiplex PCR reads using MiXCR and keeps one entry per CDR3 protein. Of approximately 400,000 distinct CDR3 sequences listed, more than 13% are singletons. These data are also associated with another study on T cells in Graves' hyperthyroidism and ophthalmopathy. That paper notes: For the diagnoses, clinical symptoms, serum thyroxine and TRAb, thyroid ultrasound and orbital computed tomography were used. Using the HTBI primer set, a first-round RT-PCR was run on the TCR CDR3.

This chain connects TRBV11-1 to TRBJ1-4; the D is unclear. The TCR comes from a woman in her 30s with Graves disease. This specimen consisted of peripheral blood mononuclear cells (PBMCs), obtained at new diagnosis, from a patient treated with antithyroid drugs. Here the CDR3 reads CASSRNGEKLFF. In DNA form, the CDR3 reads TGTGCCAGCAGTCGTAACGGTGAAAAACTGTTTTTT.